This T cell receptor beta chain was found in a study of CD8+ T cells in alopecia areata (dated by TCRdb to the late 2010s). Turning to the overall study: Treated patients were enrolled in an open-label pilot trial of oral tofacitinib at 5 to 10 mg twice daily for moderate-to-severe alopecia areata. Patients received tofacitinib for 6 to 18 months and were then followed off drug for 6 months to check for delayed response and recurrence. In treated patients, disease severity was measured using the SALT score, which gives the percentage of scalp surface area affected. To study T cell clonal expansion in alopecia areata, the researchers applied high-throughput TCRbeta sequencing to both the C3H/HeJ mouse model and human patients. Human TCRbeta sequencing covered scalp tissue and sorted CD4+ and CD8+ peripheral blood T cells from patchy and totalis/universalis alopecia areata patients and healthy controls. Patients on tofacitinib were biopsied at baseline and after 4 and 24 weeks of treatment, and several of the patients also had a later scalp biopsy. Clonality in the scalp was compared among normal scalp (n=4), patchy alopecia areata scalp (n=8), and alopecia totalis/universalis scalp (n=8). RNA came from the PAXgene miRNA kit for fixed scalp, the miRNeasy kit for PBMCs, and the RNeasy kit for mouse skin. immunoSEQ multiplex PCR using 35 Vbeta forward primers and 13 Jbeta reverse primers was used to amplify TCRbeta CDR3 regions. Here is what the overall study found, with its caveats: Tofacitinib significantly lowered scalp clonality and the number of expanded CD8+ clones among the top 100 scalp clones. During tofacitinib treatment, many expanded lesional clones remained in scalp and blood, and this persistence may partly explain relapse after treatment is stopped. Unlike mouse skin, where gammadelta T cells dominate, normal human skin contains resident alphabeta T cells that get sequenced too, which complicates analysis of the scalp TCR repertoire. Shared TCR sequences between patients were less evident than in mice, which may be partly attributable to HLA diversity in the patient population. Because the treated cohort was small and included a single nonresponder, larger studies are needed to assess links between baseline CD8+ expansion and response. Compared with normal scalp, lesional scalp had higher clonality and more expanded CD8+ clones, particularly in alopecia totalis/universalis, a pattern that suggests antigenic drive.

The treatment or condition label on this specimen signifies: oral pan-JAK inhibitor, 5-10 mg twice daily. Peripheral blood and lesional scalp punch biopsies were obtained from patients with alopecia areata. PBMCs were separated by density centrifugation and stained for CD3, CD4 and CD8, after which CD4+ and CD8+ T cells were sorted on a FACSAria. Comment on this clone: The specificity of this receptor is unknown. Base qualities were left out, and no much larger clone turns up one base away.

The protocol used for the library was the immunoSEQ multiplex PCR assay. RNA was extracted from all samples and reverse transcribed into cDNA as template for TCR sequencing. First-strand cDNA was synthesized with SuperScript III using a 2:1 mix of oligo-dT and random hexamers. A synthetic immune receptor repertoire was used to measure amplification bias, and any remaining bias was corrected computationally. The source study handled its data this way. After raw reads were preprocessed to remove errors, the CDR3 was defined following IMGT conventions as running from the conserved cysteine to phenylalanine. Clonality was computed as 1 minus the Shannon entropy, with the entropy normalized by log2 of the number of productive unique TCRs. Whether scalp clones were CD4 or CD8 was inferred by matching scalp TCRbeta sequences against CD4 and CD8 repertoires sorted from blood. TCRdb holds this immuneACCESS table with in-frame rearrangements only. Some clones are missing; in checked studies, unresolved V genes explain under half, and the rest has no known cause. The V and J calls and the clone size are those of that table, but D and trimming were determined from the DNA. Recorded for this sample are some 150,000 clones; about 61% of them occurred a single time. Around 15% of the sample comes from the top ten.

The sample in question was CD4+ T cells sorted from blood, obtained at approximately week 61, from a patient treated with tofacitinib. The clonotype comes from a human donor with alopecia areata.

The CDR3 reads CASSSSTGGSYEQYF. At the DNA level, the sequence is TGTGCCAGCAGCTCCTCGACAGGGGGCAGTTACGAGCAGTACTTC. The V and J genes are TRBV11-2 and TRBJ2-7; 10 central bases correspond to TRBD1. The germline V end is reduced by 4 bases and the J end by 4 bases; junction bases left unmatched: 7. The CDR3 numbers 15 residues from cysteine through phenylalanine. The retained sequence is limited to the CDR3, 45 bases, with the frame set at the first base. The germline V gene provides CDR1 SGHAT and CDR2 FQNNGV.